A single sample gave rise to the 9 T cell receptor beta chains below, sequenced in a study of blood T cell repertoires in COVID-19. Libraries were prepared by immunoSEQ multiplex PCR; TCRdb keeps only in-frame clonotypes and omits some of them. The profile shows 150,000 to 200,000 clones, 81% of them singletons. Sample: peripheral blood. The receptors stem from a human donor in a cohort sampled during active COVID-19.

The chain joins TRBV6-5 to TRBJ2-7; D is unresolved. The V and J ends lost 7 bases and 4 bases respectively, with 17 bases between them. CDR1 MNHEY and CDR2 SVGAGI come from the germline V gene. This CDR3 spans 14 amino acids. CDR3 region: CASTKIVEWYEQYF. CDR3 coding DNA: TGTGCCAGCACCAAAATCGTCGAGTGGTACGAGCAGTACTTC.

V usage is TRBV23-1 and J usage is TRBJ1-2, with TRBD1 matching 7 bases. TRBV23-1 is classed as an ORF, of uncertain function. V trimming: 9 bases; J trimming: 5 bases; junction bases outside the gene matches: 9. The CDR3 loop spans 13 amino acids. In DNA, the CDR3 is TGCGCCAGGGCACCGGACAGGCGTTATGGCTACACCTTC. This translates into CARAPDRRYGYTF.

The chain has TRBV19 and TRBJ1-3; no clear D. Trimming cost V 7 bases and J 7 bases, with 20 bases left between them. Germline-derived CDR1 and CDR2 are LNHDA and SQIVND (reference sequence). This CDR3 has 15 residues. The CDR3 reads CASTPRVDPPNTIYF. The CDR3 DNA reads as TGTGCCAGTACCCCACGAGTTGATCCGCCGAACACCATATATTTT.

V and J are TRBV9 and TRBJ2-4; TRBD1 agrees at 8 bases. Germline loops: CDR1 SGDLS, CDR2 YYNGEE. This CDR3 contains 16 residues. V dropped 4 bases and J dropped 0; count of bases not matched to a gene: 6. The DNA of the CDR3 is TGTGCCAGCAGCCCTTCCGGGACAGGAGCCAAAAACATTCAGTACTTC. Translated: CASSPSGTGAKNIQYF. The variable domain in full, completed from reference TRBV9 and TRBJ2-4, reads DSGVTQTPKHLITATGQRVTLRCSPRSGDLSVYWYQQSLDQGLQFLIQYYNGEERAKGNILERFSAQQFPDLHSELNLSSLELGDSALYFCASSPSGTGAKNIQYFGAGTRLSVL.

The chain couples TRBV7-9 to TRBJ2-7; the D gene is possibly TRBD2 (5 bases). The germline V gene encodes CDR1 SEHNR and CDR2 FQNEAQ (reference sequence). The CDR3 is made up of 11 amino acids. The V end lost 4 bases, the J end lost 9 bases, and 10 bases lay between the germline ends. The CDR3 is CASSYREGQYF. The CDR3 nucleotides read TGTGCCAGCAGCTACCGTGAGGGGCAGTACTTC.

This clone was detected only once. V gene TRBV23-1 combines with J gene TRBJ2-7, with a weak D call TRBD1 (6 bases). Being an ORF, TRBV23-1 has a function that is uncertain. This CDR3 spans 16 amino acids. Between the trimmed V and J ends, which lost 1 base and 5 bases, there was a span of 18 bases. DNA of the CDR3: TGCGCCAGCAGTCAATTGCAGGGGCTATTCTTTGACGAGCAGTACTTC. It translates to CASSQLQGLFFDEQYF.

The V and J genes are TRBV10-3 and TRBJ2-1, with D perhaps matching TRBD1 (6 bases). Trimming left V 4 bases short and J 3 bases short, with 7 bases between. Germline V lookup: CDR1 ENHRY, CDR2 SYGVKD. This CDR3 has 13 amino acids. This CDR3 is CAISGDNYNEQFF. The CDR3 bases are TGTGCCATCAGTGGGGACAACTACAATGAGCAGTTCTTC.

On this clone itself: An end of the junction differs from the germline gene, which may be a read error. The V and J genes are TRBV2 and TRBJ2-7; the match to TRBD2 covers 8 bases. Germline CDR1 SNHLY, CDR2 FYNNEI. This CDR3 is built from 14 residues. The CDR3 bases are TGTGCCAGCAATGAAGCGGGAGAGTCCTACGAGCAGTACTTC. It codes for CASNEAGESYEQYF.

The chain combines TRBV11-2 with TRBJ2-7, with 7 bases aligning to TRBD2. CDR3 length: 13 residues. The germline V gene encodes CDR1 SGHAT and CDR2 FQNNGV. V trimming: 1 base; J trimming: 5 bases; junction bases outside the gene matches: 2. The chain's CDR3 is CASSLGRGNEQYF. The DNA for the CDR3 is TGTGCCAGCAGCTTAGGGCGGGGGAACGAGCAGTACTTC.